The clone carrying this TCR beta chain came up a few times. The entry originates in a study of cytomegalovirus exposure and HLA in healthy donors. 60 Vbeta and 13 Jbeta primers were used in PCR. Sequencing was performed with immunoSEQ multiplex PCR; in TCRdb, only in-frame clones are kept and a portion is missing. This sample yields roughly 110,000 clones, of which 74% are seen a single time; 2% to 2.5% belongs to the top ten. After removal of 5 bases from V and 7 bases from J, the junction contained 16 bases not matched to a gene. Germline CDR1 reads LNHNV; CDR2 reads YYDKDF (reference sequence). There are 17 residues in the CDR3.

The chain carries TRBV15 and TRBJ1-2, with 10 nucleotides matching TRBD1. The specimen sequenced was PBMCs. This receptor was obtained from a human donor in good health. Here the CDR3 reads CATSVSLPGQGRGGYTF. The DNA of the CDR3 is TGTGCCACCAGCGTATCCTTACCGGGACAGGGGAGAGGTGGCTACACCTTC.